Presented here are 6 T cell receptor beta chains from one specimen sequenced in a study of control samples from healthy donors and cancer patients. Here immunoSEQ multiplex PCR was the method, and the copy in TCRdb shows in-frame clones only, minus some. The table shows over 75,000 clones, with 90% to 95% occurring only once. Sequencing was performed on blood. All receptors come from a man aged 25-45 years in good health.

CDR3 loop: CASSLTNGGYNEQFF. The CDR3 DNA reads as TGTGCCAGCAGCTTAACCAACGGGGGCTACAATGAGCAGTTCTTC. The genes are TRBV7-3 and TRBJ2-1; maybe TRBD2 (6 bases). V lost 0 bases and J 3 bases, leaving 9 bases between the germline ends. The V gene's germline CDR1 is SGHTA and CDR2 FQGTGA. The CDR3 spans 15 residues.

V is TRBV7-2 and J is TRBJ1-2, with D possibly matching TRBD1 (5 bases). This CDR3 has 14 amino acids. Germline-derived CDR1 and CDR2 are SGHTA and FQGNSA. The germline V and J ends were trimmed by 1 base and 4 bases, with 10 bases remaining between them. The CDR3 DNA is TGTGCCAGCAGCTTAGTGCAGGGTGCCTATGGCTACACCTTC. It specifies CASSLVQGAYGYTF.

The rearrangement joins TRBV6-5 to TRBJ1-1; D is unclear. The ends were cut back, 0 bases at V and 6 bases at J, with 11 bases in the middle. Germline V gene lookup returns CDR1 MNHEY and CDR2 SVGAGI. The CDR3 is 14 residues long. CDR3 DNA sequence: TGTGCCAGCAGTTACTCGAAGAGGGTACCTGAAGCTTTCTTT. Its translation: CASSYSKRVPEAFF.

V is TRBV25-1 and J is TRBJ1-3; D might be TRBD1 (5 bases). The V gene lost 2 bases and the J gene lost 7 bases, with 18 bases spanning the gap. This CDR3 is built from 16 residues. Germline values: CDR1 MGHDK, CDR2 SYGVNS. CDR3 nucleotides: TGTGCCAGCAGTGAACCGGGACCTAGGGGACCTAACACCATATATTTT. As protein: CASSEPGPRGPNTIYF.

CDR3 DNA: TGTGCCAGCACCCCCCGCAGGCAGGGCTACGAGCAGTACTTC. It codes for CASTPRRQGYEQYF. The chain employs TRBV6-1 and TRBJ2-7, with D tentatively TRBD1 (5 bases). The V gene lost 7 bases and the J gene lost 3 bases, with 16 bases spanning the gap. This CDR3 spans 14 amino acids. Per the germline V gene, CDR1 is MNHNS and CDR2 is SASEGT.

The rearrangement joins TRBV5-1 to TRBJ2-1, with TRBD2 matching 11 bases. The CDR3 consists of 16 residues. The ends lost 4 bases at V and 9 bases at J; junction bases unmatched: 12. In germline, CDR1 is SGHRS, CDR2 YFSETQ. The DNA for the CDR3 is TGCGCCAGCAGCCCGGCGAGTAGCGGGGGGGTCACTGAGCAGTTCTTC. Encoded protein: CASSPASSGGVTEQFF.